The 24 T cell receptor beta chains listed next were all sequenced from one sample in a study of CD8+ T cells in alopecia areata. As the sequencing template, cDNA was produced by extracting RNA and reverse transcribing it. Measured with immunoSEQ multiplex PCR; TCRdb has only the in-frame clones, and not every one. The repertoire consists of roughly 30,000 clones, with roughly 60% occurring once and the leading ten covering about a sixth. Sequencing was carried out using NKG2D-high CD8+ T cells sorted from blood. The receptors were sampled from a human donor with alopecia areata.

This clone has just a few counts. The genes are TRBV7-6 and TRBJ2-1, with 9 bases lining up with TRBD2. The germline V gene has CDR1 SGHVS and CDR2 FNYEAQ. V shed 1 base, J shed 9 bases, and the junction held 7 bases outside the gene matches. This CDR3 contains 15 residues. CDR3 sequence: CASSLGTSEAREQFF. The CDR3 DNA reads as TGTGCCAGCAGCTTAGGGACTAGCGAGGCGCGTGAGCAGTTCTTC.

As for this clone: The junction differs from germline at one of its ends, possibly a read error. The rearrangement uses TRBV30 and TRBJ2-7, with 12 bases fitting TRBD1. CDR1 is GTSNPN, CDR2 SVGIG, per germline (reference sequence). The CDR3 runs 11 residues. The CDR3, as DNA: TGTGCCTGGAGTCCCGGGGACAGGGGGCACTTC. Amino acids: CAWSPGDRGHF.

This chain uses TRBV5-1 with TRBJ2-7; D is perhaps TRBD1 (6 bases). The germline V and J ends were trimmed by 2 bases and 3 bases, with 12 bases remaining between them. The CDR3 has 14 amino acids. Germline V gene lookup returns CDR1 SGHRS and CDR2 YFSETQ. CDR3 bases: TGCGCCAGCAGCTTCCCCGGACAGAACTACGAGCAGTACTTC. This encodes CASSFPGQNYEQYF. The full variable domain, rest sourced from reference TRBV5-1 and TRBJ2-7, is KAGVTQTPRYLIKTRGQQVTLSCSPISGHRSVSWYQQTPGQGLQFLFEYFSETQRNKGNFPGRFSGRQFSNSRSEMNVSTLELGDSALYLCASSFPGQNYEQYFGPGTRLTVT.

The chain carries TRBV27 and TRBJ2-5, with 10 bases lining up with TRBD1. J gave up 6 bases and V 4 bases, and 14 bases lay outside the gene matches. CDR1 and CDR2 from the germline V gene are MNHEY and SMNVEV (reference sequence). This CDR3 has 17 residues. CDR3 sequence (DNA): TGTGCCAGCAGTTCAATGGACCGGGACAGGGGCATCAAGACCCAGTACTTC. Translating gives CASSSMDRDRGIKTQYF.

This chain links TRBV9 with TRBJ2-3; D unresolved. Germline V gene data show CDR1 as SGDLS and CDR2 as YYNGEE. This CDR3 spans 15 amino acids. V was pared by 2 bases and J by 0 bases, with 10 bases between. The CDR3 DNA follows: TGTGCCAGCAGCGTCGCGGCCATAAGCACAGATACGCAGTATTTT. Protein: CASSVAAISTDTQYF. The variable domain in full, with the rest retrieved from reference TRBV9 and TRBJ2-3, is DSGVTQTPKHLITATGQRVTLRCSPRSGDLSVYWYQQSLDQGLQFLIQYYNGEERAKGNILERFSAQQFPDLHSELNLSSLELGDSALYFCASSVAAISTDTQYFGPGTRLTVL.

This clone was recorded a few times. This sequence joins TRBV15 and TRBJ2-7, with D perhaps TRBD2 (6 bases). Germline V gene sequence: CDR1 LNHNV, CDR2 YYDKDF (reference sequence). This CDR3 region has 15 residues. Trimming removed 0 bases from V and 2 bases from J, with 11 bases in between. The CDR3 loop is CATSRDRGLTYEQYF. The CDR3, as DNA: TGTGCCACCAGCAGAGATCGGGGGTTAACCTACGAGCAGTACTTC.

This clone was detected a few times. The chain is built from TRBV19 and TRBJ1-5, with D unresolved. The V gene's germline CDR1 is LNHDA and CDR2 SQIVND (reference sequence). CDR3 length equals 15 residues. V lost 3 bases and J 2 bases, leaving 11 bases between the germline ends. The CDR3 loop reads CASSIRWAGNQPQHF. The CDR3 DNA is TGTGCCAGTAGTATTAGGTGGGCCGGCAATCAGCCCCAGCATTTT.

This clone occurred once. V usage is TRBV19 and J usage is TRBJ2-7; TRBD1 or TRBD2 may be the D gene (5 bases each). CDR3 length: 13 residues. The germline CDR1 and CDR2 sequences are LNHDA and SQIVND (reference sequence). Deletions cut 5 bases from V and 2 bases from J, with 10 bases between. The CDR3 DNA sequence: TGTGCCAGTAGTCCGGGGCGGGCCTACGAGCAGTACTTC. Its protein is CASSPGRAYEQYF.

This clone was observed a few times. This rearrangement joins TRBV19 to TRBJ1-5, with TRBD1 identical over 9 bases. The CDR3 runs to 15 residues. From germline, CDR1 is LNHDA and CDR2 SQIVND (reference sequence). V gave up 3 bases and J gave up 6 bases; unmatched junction bases: 6. CDR3 region: CASSIGTGSAQPQHF. The CDR3 DNA is TGTGCCAGTAGTATCGGGACAGGGTCCGCTCAGCCCCAGCATTTT.

CDR3: CAWSVGTNYGYTF. As DNA, the CDR3 is TGTGCCTGGAGTGTAGGCACGAACTATGGCTACACCTTC. The gene calls are TRBV30 and TRBJ1-2; D is unclear. Deletions cut 0 bases from V and 2 bases from J, with 7 bases between. The germline gives CDR1 GTSNPN, CDR2 SVGIG (reference sequence). The CDR3 has 13 amino acids.

V is TRBV7-6 and J is TRBJ2-1, with 12 bases fitting TRBD2. V gave up 3 bases and J gave up 5 bases; unmatched junction bases: 5. From germline, CDR1 is SGHVS and CDR2 FNYEAQ. There are 16 residues in the CDR3. The CDR3 spells CASSFSTSGGNNEQFF. The CDR3 DNA is TGTGCCAGCAGCTTCTCTACTAGCGGGGGGAACAATGAGCAGTTCTTC.

CDR3 sequence: CASSFGTSGVSSYEQYF. CDR3 nucleotide sequence: TGTGCCAGCAGTTTCGGGACTAGCGGGGTCAGCTCCTACGAGCAGTACTTC. The rearrangement links TRBV28 to TRBJ2-7, with 13 bases aligning to TRBD2. Per the germline V gene, CDR1 is MDHEN and CDR2 is SYDVKM. The CDR3 is made up of 17 amino acids. J lost 0 bases, V lost 3 bases, and 5 bases had no gene match.

The J gene is TRBJ1-5, the V gene TRBV5-5; TRBD1 is a possible D gene (6 bases). The CDR3 contains 19 residues. Germline-derived CDR1 and CDR2 are SGHKS and YYEKEE (reference sequence). Trimming removed 0 bases from V and 1 base from J, with 20 bases in between. The CDR3 region has the DNA TGTGCCAGCAGCTTGGTTCAGGGGAATGGAGGCTGGAGCAATCAGCCCCAGCATTTT. Protein sequence: CASSLVQGNGGWSNQPQHF.

This chain joins TRBV27 and TRBJ2-3; TRBD2 aligns across 11 bases. The CDR3 spans 17 residues. The germline V gene encodes CDR1 MNHEY and CDR2 SMNVEV (reference sequence). V was pared by 0 bases and J by 2 bases, with 4 bases of the junction left unmatched. The CDR3 loop reads CASSLSLAGGFTDTQYF. CDR3 bases: TGTGCCAGCAGTTTATCGCTAGCGGGGGGATTCACAGATACGCAGTATTTT.

The chain combines TRBV2 with TRBJ1-2; TRBD1 matches at 7 bases. CDR3 length: 16 residues. The germline V gene encodes CDR1 SNHLY and CDR2 FYNNEI. Trimming cost V 3 bases and J 0 bases; bases outside gene matches: 7. CDR3 sequence reads: CASSDGDRDPNYGYTF. Written as DNA, the CDR3 is TGTGCCAGCAGTGATGGAGACAGGGATCCTAACTATGGCTACACCTTC.

This clone was picked up a small number of times. The junction shows a germline mismatch at one end, possibly a read error. The V call is TRBV7-9, the J call TRBJ2-1; D call uncertain. The CDR3 has 17 residues. Germline values: CDR1 SEHNR, CDR2 FQNEAQ (reference sequence). CDR3 amino acids: CASSQEGPPSSYNEQFF. In DNA form, the CDR3 reads TGCGCCAGCAGCCAAGAAGGACCGCCGAGCTCCTACAATGAGCAGTTCTTC.

The V gene is TRBV6-6, the J gene TRBJ2-7; 10 bases map to TRBD2. CDR3 length: 16 amino acids. V trimming: 0 bases; J trimming: 0 bases; junction bases outside the gene matches: 2. CDR1 and CDR2 (germline): MNHNY, SVGAGI (reference sequence). The CDR3 here is CASSYSSSGSSYEQYF. The CDR3 nucleotides read TGTGCCAGCAGTTACTCTTCTAGCGGGAGCTCCTACGAGCAGTACTTC.

The chain couples TRBV5-6 to TRBJ1-5; D ambiguous. Trimming removed 0 bases at V and 4 bases at J, with 5 bases between. This CDR3 is 13 amino acids long. CDR1 SGHDT and CDR2 YYEEEE come from the germline V gene. CDR3 protein: CASSLGVNQPQHF. The CDR3 DNA is TGTGCCAGCAGCTTGGGTGTGAATCAGCCCCAGCATTTT.

The chain is built from TRBV5-1 and TRBJ2-7, with 8 bases matching TRBD1. The V gene's germline CDR1 is SGHRS and CDR2 YFSETQ. There are 15 residues in the CDR3. The ends lost 0 bases at V and 5 bases at J; junction bases unmatched: 7. DNA of the CDR3: TGCGCCAGCAGCTTGGTGGCAGGGGGCTACAACGAGCAGTACTTC. It encodes CASSLVAGGYNEQYF.

The chain carries TRBV5-1 and TRBJ2-1; D gene ambiguous. The CDR3 has 11 residues. V lost 4 bases to trimming and J lost 8 bases, with 7 bases between them. Looked up from germline, CDR1 is SGHRS and CDR2 is YFSETQ. The CDR3 loop is CASSITHEQFF. CDR3 sequence (DNA): TGCGCCAGCAGCATTACCCATGAGCAGTTCTTC.

This clone has more than one count but fewer than ten. The rearrangement uses TRBV5-1 and TRBJ2-5; 14 bases agree with TRBD2. Trimming took 4 bases from V and 3 from J; bases not matched to a gene: 5. Germline CDR1 SGHRS, CDR2 YFSETQ. The CDR3 totals 16 residues. Here the CDR3 reads CASSLGLAGVEETQYF. DNA for the CDR3: TGCGCCAGCAGCCTGGGACTAGCGGGAGTGGAAGAGACCCAGTACTTC.

J is TRBJ2-1 and V is TRBV10-3; 9 bases fit TRBD2. CDR1 is ENHRY and CDR2 is SYGVKD in the germline V gene. The CDR3 length is 17 residues. With V trimmed by 2 bases and J by 4 bases, 9 bases remained unmatched. For the CDR3, the DNA is TGTGCCATCAGTGAGATGGCTAGCGGGACTGCTTACAATGAGCAGTTCTTC. This encodes CAISEMASGTAYNEQFF.

This CDR3 reads CASSQGAGLRVGLYGYTF. CDR3 DNA: TGTGCCAGCAGCCAAGGAGCTGGCTTGAGGGTGGGACTCTATGGCTACACCTTC. This chain links TRBV4-2 with TRBJ1-2; weak D call: TRBD1 (5 bases). From germline, CDR1 is LGHNA and CDR2 YNFKEQ. Trimming cost V 1 base and J 4 bases, with 22 bases left between them. This CDR3 spans 18 amino acids.

This CDR3 reads CASNKKVGGLYEQYF. The CDR3 DNA sequence: TGTGCCAGCAACAAAAAGGTGGGGGGGCTCTACGAGCAGTACTTC. The V gene is TRBV7-9, the J gene TRBJ2-7; a possible D gene is TRBD2 (7 bases). Per germline, CDR1 SEHNR and CDR2 FQNEAQ (reference sequence). V was clipped by 7 bases and J by 3 bases, with 19 bases between them. The CDR3 runs 15 residues.